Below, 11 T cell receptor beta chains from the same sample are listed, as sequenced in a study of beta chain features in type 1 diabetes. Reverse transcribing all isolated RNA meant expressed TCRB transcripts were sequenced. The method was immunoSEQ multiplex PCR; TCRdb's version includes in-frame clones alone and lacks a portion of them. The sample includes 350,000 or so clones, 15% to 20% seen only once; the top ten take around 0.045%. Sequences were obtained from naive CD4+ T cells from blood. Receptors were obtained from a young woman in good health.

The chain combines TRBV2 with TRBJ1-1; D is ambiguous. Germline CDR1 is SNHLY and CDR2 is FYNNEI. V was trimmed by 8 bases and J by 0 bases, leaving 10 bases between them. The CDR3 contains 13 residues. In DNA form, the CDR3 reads TGTGCCAGCGGTACAGACCTGAACACTGAAGCTTTCTTT. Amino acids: CASGTDLNTEAFF.

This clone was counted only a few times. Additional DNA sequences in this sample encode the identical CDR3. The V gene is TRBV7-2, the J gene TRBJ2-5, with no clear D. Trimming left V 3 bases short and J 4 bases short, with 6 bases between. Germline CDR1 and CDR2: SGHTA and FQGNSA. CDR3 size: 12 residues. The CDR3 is CASSFLRETQYF. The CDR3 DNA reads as TGTGCCAGCAGCTTCCTAAGAGAGACCCAGTACTTC.

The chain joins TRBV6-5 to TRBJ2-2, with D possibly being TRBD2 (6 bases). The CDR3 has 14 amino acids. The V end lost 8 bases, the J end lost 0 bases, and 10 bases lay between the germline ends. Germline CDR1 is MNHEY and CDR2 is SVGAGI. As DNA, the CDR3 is TGTGCCAGCGGGGAGGACGCGAACACCGGGGAGCTGTTTTTT. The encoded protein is CASGEDANTGELFF.

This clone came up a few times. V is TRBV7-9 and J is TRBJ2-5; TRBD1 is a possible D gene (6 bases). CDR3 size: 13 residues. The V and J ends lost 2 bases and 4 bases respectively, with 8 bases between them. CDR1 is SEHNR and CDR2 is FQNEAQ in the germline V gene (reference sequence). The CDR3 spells CASSLLQGETQYF. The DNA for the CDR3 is TGTGCCAGCAGCTTATTACAGGGAGAGACCCAGTACTTC.

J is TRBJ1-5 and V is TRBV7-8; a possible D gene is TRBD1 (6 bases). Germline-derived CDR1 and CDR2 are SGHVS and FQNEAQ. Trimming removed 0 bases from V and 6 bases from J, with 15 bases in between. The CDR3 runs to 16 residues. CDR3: CASSLAGGRGSQPQHF. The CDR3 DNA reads TGTGCCAGCAGCTTAGCGGGGGGGCGAGGGAGTCAGCCCCAGCATTTT.

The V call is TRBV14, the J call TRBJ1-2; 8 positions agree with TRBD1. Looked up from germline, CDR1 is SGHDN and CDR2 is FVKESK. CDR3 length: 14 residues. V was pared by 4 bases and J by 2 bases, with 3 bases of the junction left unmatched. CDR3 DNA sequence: TGTGCCAGCAGCCCAGGGGGCGCAAACTATGGCTACACCTTC. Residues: CASSPGGANYGYTF.

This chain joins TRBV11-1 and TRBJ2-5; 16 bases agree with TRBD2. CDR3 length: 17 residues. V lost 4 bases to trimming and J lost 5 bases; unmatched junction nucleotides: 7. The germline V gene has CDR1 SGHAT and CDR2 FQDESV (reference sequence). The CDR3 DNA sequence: TGTGCCAGCAGCTCGGGACTAGCGGGAGGGTCCGTTGAGACCCAGTACTTC. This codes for CASSSGLAGGSVETQYF.

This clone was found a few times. DNA of the CDR3: TGTGCCAGCAGTTCCGGACAGGATCGTGGCTACACCTTC. It specifies CASSSGQDRGYTF. This rearrangement joins TRBV25-1 to TRBJ1-2, with 7 bases aligning to TRBD1. V trimming: 5 bases; J trimming: 7 bases; junction bases outside the gene matches: 7. CDR1 is MGHDK, CDR2 SYGVNS, per germline. This CDR3 spans 13 amino acids.

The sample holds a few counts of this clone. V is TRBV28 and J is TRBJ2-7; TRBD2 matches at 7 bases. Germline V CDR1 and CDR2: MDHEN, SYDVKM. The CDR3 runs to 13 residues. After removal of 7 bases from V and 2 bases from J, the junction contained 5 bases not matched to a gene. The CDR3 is CASMRGSPYEQYF. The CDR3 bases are TGTGCCAGCATGCGGGGGTCCCCCTACGAGCAGTACTTC.

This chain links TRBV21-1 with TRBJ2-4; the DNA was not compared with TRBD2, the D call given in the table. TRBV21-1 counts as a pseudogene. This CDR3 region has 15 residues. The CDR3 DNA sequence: TGTGCCAGCAGCTCGACTAGCGGGGTCAAAAACATTCAGTACTTC. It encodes CASSSTSGVKNIQYF.

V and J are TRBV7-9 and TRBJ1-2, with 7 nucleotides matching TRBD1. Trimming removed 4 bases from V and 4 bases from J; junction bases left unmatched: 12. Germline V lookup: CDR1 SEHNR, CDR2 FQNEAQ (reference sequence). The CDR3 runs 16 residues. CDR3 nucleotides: TGTGCCAGCAGCTCCGCGGCGAGGGACAGCGGCTATGGCTACACCTTC. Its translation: CASSSAARDSGYGYTF.